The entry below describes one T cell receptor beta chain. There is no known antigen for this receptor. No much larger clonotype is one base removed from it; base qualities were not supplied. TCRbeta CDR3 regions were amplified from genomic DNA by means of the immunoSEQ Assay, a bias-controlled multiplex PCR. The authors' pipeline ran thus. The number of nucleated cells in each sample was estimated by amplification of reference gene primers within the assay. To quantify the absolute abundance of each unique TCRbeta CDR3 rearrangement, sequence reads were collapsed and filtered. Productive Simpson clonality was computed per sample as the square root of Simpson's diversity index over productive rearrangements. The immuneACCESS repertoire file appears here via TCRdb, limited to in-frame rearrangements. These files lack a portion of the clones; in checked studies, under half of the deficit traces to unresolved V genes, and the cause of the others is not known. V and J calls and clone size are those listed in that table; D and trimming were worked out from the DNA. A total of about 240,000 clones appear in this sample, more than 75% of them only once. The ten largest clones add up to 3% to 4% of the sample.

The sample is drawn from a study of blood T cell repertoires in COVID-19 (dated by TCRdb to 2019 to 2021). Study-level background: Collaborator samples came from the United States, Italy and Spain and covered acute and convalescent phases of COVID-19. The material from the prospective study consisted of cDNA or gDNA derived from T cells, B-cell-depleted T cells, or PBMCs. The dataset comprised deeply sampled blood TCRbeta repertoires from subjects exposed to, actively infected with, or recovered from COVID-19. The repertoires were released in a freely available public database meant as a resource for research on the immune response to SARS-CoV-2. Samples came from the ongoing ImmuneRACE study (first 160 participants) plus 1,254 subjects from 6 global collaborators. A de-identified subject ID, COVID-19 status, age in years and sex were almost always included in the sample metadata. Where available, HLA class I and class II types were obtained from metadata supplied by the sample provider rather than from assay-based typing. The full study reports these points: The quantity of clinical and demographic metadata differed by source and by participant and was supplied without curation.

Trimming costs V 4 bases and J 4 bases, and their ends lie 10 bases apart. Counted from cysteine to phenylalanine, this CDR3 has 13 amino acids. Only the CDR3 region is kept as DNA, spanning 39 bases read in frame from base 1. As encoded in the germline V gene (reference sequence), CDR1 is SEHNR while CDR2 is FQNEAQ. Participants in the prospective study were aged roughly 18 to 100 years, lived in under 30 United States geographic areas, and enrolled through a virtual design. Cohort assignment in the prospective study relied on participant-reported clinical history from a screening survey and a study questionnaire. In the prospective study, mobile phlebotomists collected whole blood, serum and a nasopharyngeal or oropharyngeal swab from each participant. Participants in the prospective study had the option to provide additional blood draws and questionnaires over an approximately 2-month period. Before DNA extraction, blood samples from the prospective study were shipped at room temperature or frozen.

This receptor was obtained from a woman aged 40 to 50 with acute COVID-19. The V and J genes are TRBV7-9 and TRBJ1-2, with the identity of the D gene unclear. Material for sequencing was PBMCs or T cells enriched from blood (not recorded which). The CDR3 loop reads CASSSPSGYGYTF. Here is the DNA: TGTGCCAGCAGCTCCCCGAGTGGCTATGGCTACACCTTC.